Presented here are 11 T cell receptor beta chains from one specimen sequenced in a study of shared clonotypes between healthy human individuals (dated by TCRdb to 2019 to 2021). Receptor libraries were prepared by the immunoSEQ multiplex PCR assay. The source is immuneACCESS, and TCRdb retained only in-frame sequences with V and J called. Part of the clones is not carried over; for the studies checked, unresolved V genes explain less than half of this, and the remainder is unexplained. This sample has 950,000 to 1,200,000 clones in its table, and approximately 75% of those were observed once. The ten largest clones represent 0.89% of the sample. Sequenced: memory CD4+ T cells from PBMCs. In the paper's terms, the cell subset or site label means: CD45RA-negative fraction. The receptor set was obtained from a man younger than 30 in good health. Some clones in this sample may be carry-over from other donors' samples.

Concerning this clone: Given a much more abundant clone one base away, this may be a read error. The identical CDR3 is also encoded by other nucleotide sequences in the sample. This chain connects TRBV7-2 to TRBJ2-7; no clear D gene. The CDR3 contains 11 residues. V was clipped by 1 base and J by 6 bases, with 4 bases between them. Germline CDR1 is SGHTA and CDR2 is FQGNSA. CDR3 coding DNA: TGTGCCAGCAGCTTAGTAGGCGAGCAGTACTTC. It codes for CASSLVGEQYF.

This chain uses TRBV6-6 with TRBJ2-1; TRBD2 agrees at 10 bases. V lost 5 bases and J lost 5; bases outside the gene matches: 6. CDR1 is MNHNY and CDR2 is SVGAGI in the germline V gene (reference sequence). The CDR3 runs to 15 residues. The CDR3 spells CASSLRTSGHNEQFF. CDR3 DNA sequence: TGTGCCAGCAGTCTTAGGACTAGCGGACACAATGAGCAGTTCTTC.

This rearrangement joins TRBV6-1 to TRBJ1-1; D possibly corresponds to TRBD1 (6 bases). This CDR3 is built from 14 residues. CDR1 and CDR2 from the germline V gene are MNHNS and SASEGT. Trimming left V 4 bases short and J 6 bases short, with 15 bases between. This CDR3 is CASSGRTEISEAFF. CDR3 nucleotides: TGTGCCAGCAGTGGGAGGACAGAGATCTCTGAAGCTTTCTTT.

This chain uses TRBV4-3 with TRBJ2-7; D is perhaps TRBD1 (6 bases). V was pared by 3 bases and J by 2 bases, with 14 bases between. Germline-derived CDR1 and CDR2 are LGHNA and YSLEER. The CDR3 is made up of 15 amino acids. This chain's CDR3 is CASSQGRGFTYEQYF. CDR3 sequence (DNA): TGCGCCAGCAGCCAGGGCAGGGGCTTCACCTACGAGCAGTACTTC.

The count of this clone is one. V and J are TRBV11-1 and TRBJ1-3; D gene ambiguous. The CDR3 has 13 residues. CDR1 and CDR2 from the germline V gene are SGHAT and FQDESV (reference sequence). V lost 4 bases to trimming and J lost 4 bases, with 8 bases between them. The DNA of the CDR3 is TGTGCCAGCAGCTCCTCTCCAGGAAACACCATATATTTT. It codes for CASSSSPGNTIYF.

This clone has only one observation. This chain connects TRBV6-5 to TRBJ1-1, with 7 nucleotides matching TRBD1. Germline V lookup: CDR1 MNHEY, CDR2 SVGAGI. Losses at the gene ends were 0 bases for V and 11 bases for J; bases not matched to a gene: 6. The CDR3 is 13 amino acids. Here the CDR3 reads CASSYSGRGAAFF. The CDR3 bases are TGTGCCAGCAGTTACTCGGGCAGGGGGGCTGCTTTCTTT.

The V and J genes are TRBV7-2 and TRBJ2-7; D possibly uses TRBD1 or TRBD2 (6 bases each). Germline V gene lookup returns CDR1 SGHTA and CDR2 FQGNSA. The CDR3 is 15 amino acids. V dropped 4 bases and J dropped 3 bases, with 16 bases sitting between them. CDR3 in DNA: TGTGCCAGCAGCTCACAAGTGGGGGGCCTCTACGAGCAGTACTTC. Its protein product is CASSSQVGGLYEQYF.

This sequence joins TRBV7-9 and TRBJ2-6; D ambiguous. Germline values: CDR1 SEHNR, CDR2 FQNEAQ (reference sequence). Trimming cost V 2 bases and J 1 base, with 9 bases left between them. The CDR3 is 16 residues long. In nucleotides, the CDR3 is TGTGCCAGCAGCTTATTCCAGACGTCTGGGGCCAACGTCCTGACTTTC. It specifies CASSLFQTSGANVLTF. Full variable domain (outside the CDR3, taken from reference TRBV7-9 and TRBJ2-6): DTGVSQNPRHKITKRGQNVTFRCDPISEHNRLYWYRQTLGQGPEFLTYFQNEAQLEKSRLLSDRFSAERPKGSFSTLEIQRTEQGDSAMYLCASSLFQTSGANVLTFGAGSRLTVL.

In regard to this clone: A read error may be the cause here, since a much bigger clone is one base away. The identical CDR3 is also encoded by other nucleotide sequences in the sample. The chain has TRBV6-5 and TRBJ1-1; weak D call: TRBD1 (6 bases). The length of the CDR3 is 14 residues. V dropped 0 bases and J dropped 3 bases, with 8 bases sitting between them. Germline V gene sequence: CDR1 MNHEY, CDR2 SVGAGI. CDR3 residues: CASSYSRGDTEAFF. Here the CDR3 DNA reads TGTGCCAGCAGTTACTCTAGGGGGGACACTGAAGCTTTCTTT.

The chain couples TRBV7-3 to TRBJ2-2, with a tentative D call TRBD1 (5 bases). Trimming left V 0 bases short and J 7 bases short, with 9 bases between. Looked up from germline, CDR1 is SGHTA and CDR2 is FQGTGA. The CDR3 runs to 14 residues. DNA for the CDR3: TGTGCCAGCAGCTTAACCCAGGGTTACGGGGAGCTGTTTTTT. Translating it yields CASSLTQGYGELFF.

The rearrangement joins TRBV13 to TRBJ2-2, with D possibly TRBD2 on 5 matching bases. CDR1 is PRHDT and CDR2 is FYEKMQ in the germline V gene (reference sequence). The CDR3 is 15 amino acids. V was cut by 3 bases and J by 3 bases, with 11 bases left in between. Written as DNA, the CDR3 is TGTGCCAGCAGCTTCGGCGGGCTCTACACCGGGGAGCTGTTTTTT. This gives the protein CASSFGGLYTGELFF.